A single sample is the source of the 3 T cell receptor beta chains below, sequenced in a study of identical twins. TCRdb passed the 5' RACE reads through MiXCR, listing each CDR3 protein once. This sample has 240,000 or so distinct CDR3 sequences, with over 9.5% found just once. Sequenced material: memory T cells sorted from blood. The receptor set was obtained from a middle-aged man in good health.

This clonotype was seen many times. The chain links TRBV7-2 to TRBJ1-5, with D perhaps matching TRBD1 (5 bases). Per the germline V gene, CDR1 is SGHTA and CDR2 is FQGNSA. The CDR3 consists of 15 residues. V gave up 3 bases and J gave up 4 bases, with 13 bases separating them. The CDR3 bases are TGTGCCAGCAGCTTGGCTCCGGGACTAAATCAGCCCCAGCATTTT. It translates to CASSLAPGLNQPQHF.

V and J are TRBV15 and TRBJ2-1; 10 nucleotides match TRBD2. The CDR3 is 15 residues long. CDR1 is LNHNV and CDR2 is YYDKDF in the germline V gene (reference sequence). V was clipped by 4 bases and J by 7 bases; unmatched bases: 7. The CDR3 sequence: CATSKSSGGSNEQFF. The DNA of the CDR3 is TGTGCCACCAGCAAGTCTAGCGGGGGTAGTAATGAGCAGTTCTTC.

Worth noting for this clonotype: A single base separates this from a much larger clone, so it may be a read error. The limits of the CDR3 on the DNA are not certain, so only TCRdb's listed CDR3 is given. The chain carries TRBV29-1 and TRBJ1-2; the table calls TRBD1, which could not be checked here. Germline assignment: CDR1 SQVTM and CDR2 ANQGSEA. Termini included, the CDR3 measures 11 amino acids. CDR3 protein: CSVGAGIRYPF.